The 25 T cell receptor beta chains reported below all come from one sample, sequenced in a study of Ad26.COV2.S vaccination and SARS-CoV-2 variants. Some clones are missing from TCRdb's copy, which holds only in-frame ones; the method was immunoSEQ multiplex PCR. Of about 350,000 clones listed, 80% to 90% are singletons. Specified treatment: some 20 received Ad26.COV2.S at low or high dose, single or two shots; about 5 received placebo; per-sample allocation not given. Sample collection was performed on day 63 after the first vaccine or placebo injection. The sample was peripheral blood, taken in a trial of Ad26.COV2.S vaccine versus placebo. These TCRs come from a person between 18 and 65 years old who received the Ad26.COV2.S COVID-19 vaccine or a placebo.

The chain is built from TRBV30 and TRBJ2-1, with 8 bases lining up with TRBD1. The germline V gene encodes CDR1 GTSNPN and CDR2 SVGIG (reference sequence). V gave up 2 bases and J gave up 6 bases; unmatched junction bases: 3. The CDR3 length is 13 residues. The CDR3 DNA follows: TGTGCCTGGAGTACCGACAGGGGCAATGAGCAGTTCTTC. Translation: CAWSTDRGNEQFF.

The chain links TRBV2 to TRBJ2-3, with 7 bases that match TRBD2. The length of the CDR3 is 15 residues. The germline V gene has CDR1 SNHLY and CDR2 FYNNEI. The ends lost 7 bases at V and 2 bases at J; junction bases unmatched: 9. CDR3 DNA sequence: TGTGCCAGCAAGACCCTAGCGGTGATCACAGATACGCAGTATTTT. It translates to CASKTLAVITDTQYF. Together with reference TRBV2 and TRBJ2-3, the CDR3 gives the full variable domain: EPEVTQTPSHQVTQMGQEVILRCVPISNHLYFYWYRQILGQKVEFLVSFYNNEISEKSEIFDDQFSVERPDGSNFTLKIRSTKLEDSAMYFCASKTLAVITDTQYFGPGTRLTVL.

The chain's CDR3 is CASSWDRAGEQYF. For the CDR3, the DNA is TGTGCCAGCTCATGGGACAGGGCGGGCGAGCAGTACTTC. V and J are TRBV18 and TRBJ2-7; the match to TRBD1 covers 9 bases. The ends lost 5 bases at V and 6 bases at J; junction bases unmatched: 5. The CDR3 is 13 amino acids. Germline assignment: CDR1 KGHSH and CDR2 LQKENI.

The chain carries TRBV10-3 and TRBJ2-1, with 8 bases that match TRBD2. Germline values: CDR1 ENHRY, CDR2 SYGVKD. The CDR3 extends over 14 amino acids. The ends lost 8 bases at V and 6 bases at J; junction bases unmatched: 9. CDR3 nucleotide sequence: TGTGCCATCGGCCCGAGCGGGGGTATCAATGAGCAGTTCTTC. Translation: CAIGPSGGINEQFF.

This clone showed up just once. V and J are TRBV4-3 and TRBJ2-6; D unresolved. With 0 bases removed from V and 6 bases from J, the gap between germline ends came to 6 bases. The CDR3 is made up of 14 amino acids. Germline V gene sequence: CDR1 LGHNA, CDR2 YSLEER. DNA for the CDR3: TGCGCCAGCAGCCAAGAGGGGTTGGCCAACGTCCTGACTTTC. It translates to CASSQEGLANVLTF.

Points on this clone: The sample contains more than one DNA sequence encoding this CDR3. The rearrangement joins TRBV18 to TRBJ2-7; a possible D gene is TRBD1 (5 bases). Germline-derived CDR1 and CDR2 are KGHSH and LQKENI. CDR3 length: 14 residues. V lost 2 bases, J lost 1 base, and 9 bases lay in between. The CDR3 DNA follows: TGTGCCAGCTCACCAACAGGTTCGTCCTACGAGCAGTACTTC. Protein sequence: CASSPTGSSYEQYF.

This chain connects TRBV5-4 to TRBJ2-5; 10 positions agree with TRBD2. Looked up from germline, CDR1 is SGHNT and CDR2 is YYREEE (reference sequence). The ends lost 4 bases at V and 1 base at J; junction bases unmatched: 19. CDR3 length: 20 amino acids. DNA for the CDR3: TGTGCCAGCAGCCCTTCAGGGGTAGCGGCTAGCGGGAGACCCCAAGAGACCCAGTACTTC. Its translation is CASSPSGVAASGRPQETQYF.

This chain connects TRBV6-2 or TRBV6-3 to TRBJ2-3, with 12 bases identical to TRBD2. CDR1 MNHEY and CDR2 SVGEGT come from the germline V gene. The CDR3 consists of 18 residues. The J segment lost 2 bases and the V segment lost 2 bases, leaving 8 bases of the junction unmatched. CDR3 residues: CASSYPRLAGVVTDTQYF. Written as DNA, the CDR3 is TGTGCCAGCAGTTACCCACGACTAGCGGGGGTTGTCACAGATACGCAGTATTTT.

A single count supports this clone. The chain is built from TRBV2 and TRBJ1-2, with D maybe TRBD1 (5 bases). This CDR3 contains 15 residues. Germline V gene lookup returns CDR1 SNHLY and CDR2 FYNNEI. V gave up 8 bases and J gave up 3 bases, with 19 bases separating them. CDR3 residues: CASGDGGSTYYGYTF. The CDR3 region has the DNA TGTGCCAGCGGGGATGGGGGGTCGACCTACTATGGCTACACCTTC.

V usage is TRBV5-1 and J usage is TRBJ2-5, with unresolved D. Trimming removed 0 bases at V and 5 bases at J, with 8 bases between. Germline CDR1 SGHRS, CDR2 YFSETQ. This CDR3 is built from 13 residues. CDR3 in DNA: TGCGCCAGCAGCTTGGCCTCACGGGAGACCCAGTACTTC. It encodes CASSLASRETQYF.

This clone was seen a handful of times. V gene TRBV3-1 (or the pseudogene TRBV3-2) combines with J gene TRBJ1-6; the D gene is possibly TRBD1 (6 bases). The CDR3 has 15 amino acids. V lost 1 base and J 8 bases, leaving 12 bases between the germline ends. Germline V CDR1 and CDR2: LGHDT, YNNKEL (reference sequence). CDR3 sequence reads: CASSQVQGKDSPLHF. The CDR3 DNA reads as TGTGCCAGCAGCCAAGTCCAGGGGAAGGATTCACCCCTCCACTTT.

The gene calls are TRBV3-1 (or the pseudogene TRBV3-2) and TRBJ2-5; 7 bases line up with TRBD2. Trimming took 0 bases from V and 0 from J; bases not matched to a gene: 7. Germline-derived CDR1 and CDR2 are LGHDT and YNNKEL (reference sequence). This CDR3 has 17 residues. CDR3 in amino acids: CASSQDYSSGNQETQYF. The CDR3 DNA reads TGTGCCAGCAGCCAAGATTACTCTAGCGGCAACCAAGAGACCCAGTACTTC.

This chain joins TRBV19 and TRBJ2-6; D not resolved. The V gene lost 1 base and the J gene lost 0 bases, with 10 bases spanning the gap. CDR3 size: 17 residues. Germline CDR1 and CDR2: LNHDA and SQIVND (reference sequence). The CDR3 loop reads CASSIGPLNSGANVLTF. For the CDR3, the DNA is TGTGCCAGTAGTATAGGGCCGTTAAACTCTGGGGCCAACGTCCTGACTTTC.

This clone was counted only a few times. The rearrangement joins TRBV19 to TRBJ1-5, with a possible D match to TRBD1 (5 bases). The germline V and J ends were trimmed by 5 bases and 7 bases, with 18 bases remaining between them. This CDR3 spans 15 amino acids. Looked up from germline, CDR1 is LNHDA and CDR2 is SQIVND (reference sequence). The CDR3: CASSRVQGHSQPQHF. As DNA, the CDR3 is TGTGCCAGTAGTCGGGTCCAGGGCCATTCACAGCCCCAGCATTTT.

CDR3: CASSVGGELFF. CDR3 in DNA: TGTGCCAGCAGCGTAGGGGGGGAGCTGTTTTTT. V is TRBV9 and J is TRBJ2-2; D remains ambiguous. The germline V gene encodes CDR1 SGDLS and CDR2 YYNGEE. There are 11 residues in the CDR3. Trimming pared 0 bases from V and 8 bases from J, leaving 2 bases between.

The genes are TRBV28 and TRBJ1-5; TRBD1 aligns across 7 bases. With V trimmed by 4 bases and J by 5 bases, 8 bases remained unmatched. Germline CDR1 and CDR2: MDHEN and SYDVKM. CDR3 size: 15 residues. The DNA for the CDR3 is TGTGCCAGCAGTTCCCGGGACAGTCCCGATCAGCCCCAGCATTTT. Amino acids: CASSSRDSPDQPQHF.

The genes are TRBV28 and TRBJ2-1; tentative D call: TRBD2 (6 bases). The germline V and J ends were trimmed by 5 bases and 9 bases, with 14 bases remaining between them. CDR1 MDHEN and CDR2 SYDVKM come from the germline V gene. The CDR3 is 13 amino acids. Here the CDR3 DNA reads TGTGCCAGCAGTCCAGGGACTTGGCCTGAGCAGTTCTTC. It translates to CASSPGTWPEQFF.

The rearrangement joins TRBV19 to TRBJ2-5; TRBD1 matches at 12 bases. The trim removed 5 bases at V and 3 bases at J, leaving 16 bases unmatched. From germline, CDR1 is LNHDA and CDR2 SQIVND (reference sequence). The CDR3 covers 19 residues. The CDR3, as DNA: TGTGCCAGTAGTCTACCTGAAGGGACAGGGGGCTTTTCGGAAGAGACCCAGTACTTC. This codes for CASSLPEGTGGFSEETQYF.

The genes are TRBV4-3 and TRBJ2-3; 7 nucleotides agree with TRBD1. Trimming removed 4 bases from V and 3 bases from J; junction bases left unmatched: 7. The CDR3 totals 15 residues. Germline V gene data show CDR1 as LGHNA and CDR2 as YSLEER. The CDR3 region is CASSPRQGGTDTQYF. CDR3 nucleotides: TGCGCCAGCAGCCCACGACAGGGCGGGACAGATACGCAGTATTTT.

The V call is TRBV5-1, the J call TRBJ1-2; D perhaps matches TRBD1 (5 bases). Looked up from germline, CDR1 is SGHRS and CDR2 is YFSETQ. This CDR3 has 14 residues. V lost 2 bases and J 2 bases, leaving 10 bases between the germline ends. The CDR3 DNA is TGCGCCAGCAGCTTTTCCGGGGCGAACTATGGCTACACCTTC. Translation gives CASSFSGANYGYTF.

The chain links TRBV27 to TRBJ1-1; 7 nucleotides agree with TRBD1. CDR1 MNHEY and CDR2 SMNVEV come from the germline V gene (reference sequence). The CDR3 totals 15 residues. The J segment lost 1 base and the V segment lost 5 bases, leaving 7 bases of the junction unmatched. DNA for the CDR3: TGTGCCAGCAGTATGAGAGGGGGCCGGAACACTGAAGCTTTCTTT. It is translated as CASSMRGGRNTEAFF.

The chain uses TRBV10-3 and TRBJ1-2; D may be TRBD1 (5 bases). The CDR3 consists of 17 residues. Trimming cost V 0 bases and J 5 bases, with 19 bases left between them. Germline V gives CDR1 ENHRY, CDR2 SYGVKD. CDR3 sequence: CAISESEPTDEGYGYTF. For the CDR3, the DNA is TGTGCCATCAGTGAGTCAGAGCCGACAGACGAGGGGTATGGCTACACCTTC.

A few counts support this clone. CDR3 nucleotide sequence: TGTGCCAGCAGTTTTTTTCCTAGCGGGGGCACCGGGGAGCTGTTTTTT. Protein product: CASSFFPSGGTGELFF. The rearrangement links TRBV27 to TRBJ2-2; the match to TRBD2 covers 10 bases. The CDR3 totals 16 residues. CDR1 is MNHEY and CDR2 is SMNVEV in the germline V gene (reference sequence). Germline trimming cut 3 bases from V and 4 bases from J; bases unmatched to any gene: 5.

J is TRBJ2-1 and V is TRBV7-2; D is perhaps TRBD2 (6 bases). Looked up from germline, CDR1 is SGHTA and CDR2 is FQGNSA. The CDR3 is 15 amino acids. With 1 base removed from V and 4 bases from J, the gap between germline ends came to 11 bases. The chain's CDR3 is CASSLELAPYNEQFF. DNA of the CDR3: TGTGCCAGCAGCTTAGAGCTAGCGCCTTACAATGAGCAGTTCTTC.

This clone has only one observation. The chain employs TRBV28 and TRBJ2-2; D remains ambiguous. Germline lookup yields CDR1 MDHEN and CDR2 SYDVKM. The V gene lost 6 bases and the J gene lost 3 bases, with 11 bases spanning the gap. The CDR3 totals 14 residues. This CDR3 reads CASRTLGYTGELFF. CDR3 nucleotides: TGTGCCAGCAGGACGCTGGGGTACACCGGGGAGCTGTTTTTT.